The sequence of this T cell receptor (beta chain) was determined in a study of Ad26.COV2.S vaccination and SARS-CoV-2 variants. The study's findings and limits: Considerable breadth of spike-specific CD8+ and CD4+ T cell responses has reportedly been documented following vaccination. TCR breadth and depth analyses may have underestimated total T cell responses. Non-spike TCR breadth did not differ much between vaccine and placebo recipients.

Assay: immunoSEQ multiplex PCR; the TCRdb copy retains only in-frame clones and omits some. This table has about 6,800 clones, 65% to 85% appearing once. Germline CDR1 and CDR2: MNHEY and SVGAGI. The V and J ends lost 6 bases and 0 bases, in that order; junction bases with no gene match: 3. The CDR3 runs 15 residues. As to this clone: The antigen remains unidentified.

V and J are TRBV6-5 and TRBJ2-2; 8 bases fit TRBD1. The input for sequencing was peripheral blood, taken after recovery from COVID-19. This sequence originates from a human donor who had recovered from COVID-19. The DNA of the CDR3 is TGTGCCAGCAGGGCACAGGGGGCGAACACCGGGGAGCTGTTTTTT. Its translation: CASRAQGANTGELFF.